Presented here are 25 T cell receptor beta chains from one specimen sequenced in a study of early T cells in non-severe SARS-CoV-2 infection. Using its own MiXCR run on the 5' RACE reads, TCRdb lists one record per CDR3 protein. The table has about 69,000 distinct CDR3 sequences, 10% to 15% seen once. The material sequenced was whole blood. These receptor sequences come from an adult who was a healthcare worker with PCR-confirmed SARS-CoV-2 infection or an uninfected control (not recorded which).

This clonotype has ten or more counts. The V and J genes are TRBV24-1 and TRBJ1-2, with unresolved D. This CDR3 has 14 residues. Trimming cost V 4 bases and J 2 bases, with 10 bases left between them. The germline V gene has CDR1 KGHDR and CDR2 SFDVKD. CDR3 bases: TGTGCCACCAGTGACTATGGACCGAACTATGGCTACACCTTC. This translates into CATSDYGPNYGYTF.

A few counts support this clonotype. The chain employs TRBV7-9 and TRBJ2-6; possibly TRBD1 for D (6 bases). The CDR3 has 15 residues. Germline V CDR1 and CDR2: SEHNR, FQNEAQ (reference sequence). V gave up 5 bases and J gave up 1 base, with 9 bases separating them. The CDR3 DNA sequence: TGTGCCAGCAGCCCCGGGACATCTGGGGCCAACGTCCTGACTTTC. It translates to CASSPGTSGANVLTF.

There are many counts of this clonotype. V and J are TRBV20-1 and TRBJ1-2; D is unresolved. The CDR3 runs 12 residues. Trimming cost V 4 bases and J 4 bases, with 10 bases left between them. Germline V gene lookup returns CDR1 DFQATT and CDR2 SNEGSKA (reference sequence). DNA of the CDR3: TGCAGTGCTACCCTCGAGGGCTATGGCTACACCTTC. It specifies CSATLEGYGYTF.

This clonotype was observed at least ten times. The V gene is TRBV14, the J gene TRBJ2-2, with D uncertain. Germline V gene data show CDR1 as SGHDN and CDR2 as FVKESK. Trimming removed 4 bases at V and 2 bases at J, with 11 bases between. The CDR3 runs 15 residues. The CDR3 region has the DNA TGTGCCAGCAGCCCGGGTCTGCCTAACACCGGGGAGCTGTTTTTT. This translates into CASSPGLPNTGELFF. The variable domain in full, completed from reference TRBV14 and TRBJ2-2, reads EAGVTQFPSHSVIEKGQTVTLRCDPISGHDNLYWYRRVMGKEIKFLLHFVKESKQDESGMPNNRFLAERTGGTYSTLKVQPAELEDSGVYFCASSPGLPNTGELFFGEGSRLTVL.

This clonotype was observed a handful of times. The rearrangement uses TRBV7-6 and TRBJ1-5; weak D call: TRBD1 (5 bases). CDR1 and CDR2 (germline): SGHVS, FNYEAQ. CDR3 length: 15 residues. The V gene lost 4 bases and the J gene lost 3 bases, with 13 bases spanning the gap. The CDR3 reads CASSSAAGLNQPQHF. The CDR3 DNA sequence: TGTGCCAGCAGCTCCGCGGCAGGGCTCAATCAGCCCCAGCATTTT.

The chain joins TRBV12-3 or TRBV12-4 to TRBJ2-1; no clear D. V was pared by 6 bases and J by 8 bases, with 11 bases between. The CDR3 length is 12 residues. CDR3 protein: CASRLLNHEQFF. In DNA form, the CDR3 reads TGTGCCAGCAGGCTGCTTAACCATGAGCAGTTCTTC.

This clonotype has ten or more counts. V gene TRBV7-9 combines with J gene TRBJ1-6; TRBD1 matches at 10 bases. J gave up 10 bases and V 5 bases, and 8 bases lay outside the gene matches. This CDR3 is built from 15 residues. Germline V gene lookup returns CDR1 SEHNR and CDR2 FQNEAQ (reference sequence). The CDR3 sequence is CASSRRDRGASPLHF. CDR3 in DNA: TGTGCCAGCAGCCGTAGGGACAGGGGAGCATCACCCCTCCACTTT. The variable domain in full, with the rest retrieved from reference TRBV7-9 and TRBJ1-6, is DTGVSQNPRHKITKRGQNVTFRCDPISEHNRLYWYRQTLGQGPEFLTYFQNEAQLEKSRLLSDRFSAERPKGSFSTLEIQRTEQGDSAMYLCASSRRDRGASPLHFGNGTRLTVT.

The rearrangement uses TRBV30 and TRBJ2-5, with D hard to call. Trimming stripped 4 bases from V and 1 base from J, with 4 bases between. The CDR3 covers 11 residues. The germline CDR1 and CDR2 sequences are GTSNPN and SVGIG (reference sequence). The CDR3: CAWTTQETQYF. The CDR3, as DNA: TGTGCCTGGACTACCCAAGAGACCCAGTACTTC.

This clonotype was seen a single time. V gene TRBV27 combines with J gene TRBJ2-3; D remains ambiguous. CDR1 is MNHEY and CDR2 is SMNVEV in the germline V gene (reference sequence). This CDR3 comprises 14 residues. With 5 bases removed from V and 2 bases from J, the gap between germline ends came to 11 bases. The CDR3 bases are TGTGCCAGCAGTCACCAACTCACCACAGATACGCAGTATTTT. This encodes CASSHQLTTDTQYF.

The J gene is TRBJ2-5, the V gene TRBV6-5, with 7 bases that match TRBD1. The CDR3 is 15 amino acids. Germline-derived CDR1 and CDR2 are MNHEY and SVGAGI. V was clipped by 6 bases and J by 2 bases; unmatched bases: 9. The CDR3 DNA reads as TGTGCCAGCAGCGCCCGCGACAGGGCACAAGAGACCCAGTACTTC. Translating it yields CASSARDRAQETQYF.

The chain joins TRBV3-1 to TRBJ1-1; perhaps TRBD1 as D (5 bases). Deletions cut 6 bases from V and 7 bases from J, with 12 bases between. The length of the CDR3 is 12 residues. Germline CDR1 reads LGHDT; CDR2 reads YNNKEL (reference sequence). The CDR3 loop reads CASRATVGEAFF. In nucleotides, the CDR3 is TGTGCCAGCAGAGCGACAGTAGGTGAAGCTTTCTTT. Complete variable domain (other parts from reference TRBV3-1 and TRBJ1-1): DTAVSQTPKYLVTQMGNDKSIKCEQNLGHDTMYWYKQDSKKFLKIMFSYNNKELIINETVPNRFSPKSPDKAHLNLHINSLELGDSAVYFCASRATVGEAFFGQGTRLTVV.

Only a few counts were recorded for this clonotype. The chain has TRBV18 and TRBJ2-1; tentatively, D is TRBD1 (5 bases). Germline CDR1 is KGHSH and CDR2 is LQKENI. CDR3 size: 12 residues. Trimming left V 1 base short and J 9 bases short, with 7 bases between. CDR3 in amino acids: CASSPQQVEQFF. CDR3 in DNA: TGTGCCAGCTCACCACAACAGGTTGAGCAGTTCTTC.

The chain uses TRBV7-9 and TRBJ2-1; 13 nucleotides agree with TRBD2. The V and J ends lost 5 bases and 7 bases, in that order; junction bases with no gene match: 11. The CDR3 covers 17 residues. Looked up from germline, CDR1 is SEHNR and CDR2 is FQNEAQ (reference sequence). The DNA of the CDR3 is TGTGCCAGCAGCCCTCGACTAGCGGGGGGCGAGGGTAATGAGCAGTTCTTC. It codes for CASSPRLAGGEGNEQFF.

This chain links TRBV5-1 with TRBJ2-7; 9 positions match TRBD2. This CDR3 contains 15 residues. V lost 1 base, J lost 7 bases, and 9 bases stayed unmatched. The germline V gene has CDR1 SGHRS and CDR2 YFSETQ. The CDR3 loop is CASSLTPSGTSEQYF. The CDR3, as DNA: TGCGCCAGCAGCTTGACGCCTAGCGGGACTTCTGAGCAGTACTTC. Full variable domain (remainder filled in from reference TRBV5-1 and TRBJ2-7): KAGVTQTPRYLIKTRGQQVTLSCSPISGHRSVSWYQQTPGQGLQFLFEYFSETQRNKGNFPGRFSGRQFSNSRSEMNVSTLELGDSALYLCASSLTPSGTSEQYFGPGTRLTVT.

V usage is TRBV5-1 and J usage is TRBJ1-2; 7 bases map to TRBD1. V was pared by 0 bases and J by 3 bases, with 5 bases of the junction left unmatched. The CDR3 is 15 residues long. Germline V gene lookup returns CDR1 SGHRS and CDR2 YFSETQ. CDR3 sequence: CASSLETGPYYGYTF. The CDR3 DNA follows: TGCGCCAGCAGCTTGGAGACAGGGCCCTACTATGGCTACACCTTC.

In regard to this clonotype: One end of the junction does not line up with germline, which may come from a read error. This chain connects TRBV5-1 to TRBJ2-7; D call uncertain. The CDR3 spans 15 residues. Germline V CDR1 and CDR2: SGHRS, YFSETQ. CDR3 residues: CASSPTVESSYEQYF. DNA for the CDR3: TGTGCCAGCAGCCCGACGGTTGAAAGCTCCTACGAGCAGTACTTC.

This clonotype has a count of ten or more. The genes are TRBV18 and TRBJ1-6; no definite D call. The CDR3 is made up of 14 amino acids. Germline CDR1 and CDR2: KGHSH and LQKENI. Trimming cost V 3 bases and J 7 bases, with 10 bases left between them. CDR3 in DNA: TGTGCCAGCTCACCGACAAATGGGAATTCACCCCTCCACTTT. Amino acid sequence: CASSPTNGNSPLHF.

The chain links TRBV6-5 to TRBJ2-1; the match to TRBD2 covers 9 bases. CDR1 and CDR2 (germline): MNHEY, SVGAGI. The CDR3 spans 16 residues. The J segment lost 2 bases and the V segment lost 0 bases, leaving 2 bases of the junction unmatched. CDR3 sequence reads: CASSYSGGGAYNEQFF. CDR3 in DNA: TGTGCCAGCAGTTACTCAGGCGGGGGGGCCTACAATGAGCAGTTCTTC.

The V and J genes are TRBV12-3 or TRBV12-4 and TRBJ1-1; D is perhaps TRBD1 (6 bases). V lost 6 bases and J lost 3, with 14 bases in between. The CDR3 loop spans 14 amino acids. The CDR3 sequence is CASRTTGTDTEAFF. CDR3 in DNA: TGTGCCAGCAGGACCACAGGGACCGACACTGAAGCTTTCTTT.

This clonotype came up a few times. The V call is TRBV29-1, the J call TRBJ2-3; D is ambiguous. CDR1 is SQVTM, CDR2 ANQGSEA, per germline. This CDR3 region has 8 residues. Trimming cost V 3 bases and J 8 bases, with 0 bases left between them. In DNA, the CDR3 is TGCAGCGTTGATACGCAGTATTTT. Its translation: CSVDTQYF.

This clonotype was detected only a few times. One junction end does not reproduce the germline sequence, and a read error may be involved. The rearrangement joins TRBV27 to TRBJ1-5, with D perhaps TRBD1 (6 bases). From germline, CDR1 is MNHEY and CDR2 SMNVEV (reference sequence). CDR3 size: 16 residues. The CDR3 sequence: CASRRAGGAGNQPQHF. The CDR3 nucleotides are TGTGCCAGCCGGAGGGCGGGGGGCGCAGGCAATCAGCCCCAACATTTT.

This clonotype was observed a few times. J is TRBJ2-3 and V is TRBV14; perhaps TRBD1 as D (5 bases). V was cut by 7 bases and J by 5 bases, with 13 bases left in between. Per the germline V gene, CDR1 is SGHDN and CDR2 is FVKESK. The CDR3 runs to 13 residues. DNA for the CDR3: TGTGCCAGCAACTATCGTAGGGGAGATACGCAGTATTTT. It yields the protein CASNYRRGDTQYF.

In its sample, this clonotype was seen a few times. The chain joins TRBV6-1 to TRBJ1-1; D is undetermined. The CDR3 runs 15 residues. The germline V and J ends were trimmed by 0 bases and 1 base, with 9 bases remaining between them. Looked up from germline, CDR1 is MNHNS and CDR2 is SASEGT. CDR3 coding DNA: TGTGCCAGCAGTGAAGCGAGCGGACCGAACACTGAAGCTTTCTTT. Residues: CASSEASGPNTEAFF.

This clonotype was detected many times. The rearrangement links TRBV12-3 or TRBV12-4 to TRBJ1-2; no reliable D call. V was shortened by 8 bases and J by 4 bases, with 8 bases between the two germline ends. The CDR3 totals 11 residues. The CDR3 loop reads CASGRVYGYTF. The CDR3 DNA is TGTGCCAGCGGGCGAGTCTATGGCTACACCTTC.

This clonotype occurred many times. The V gene is TRBV12-5, the J gene TRBJ2-1, with 9 bases lining up with TRBD2. Germline values: CDR1 LGHNT, CDR2 FRNRAP. This CDR3 spans 14 amino acids. V lost 1 base, J lost 8 bases, and 3 bases stayed unmatched. The CDR3 sequence: CASGLGSGGDEQFF. Written as DNA, the CDR3 is TGTGCTAGTGGTTTGGGTAGCGGGGGTGATGAGCAGTTCTTC.